The next 8 T cell receptor beta chains were all read from a single sample in a study of blood T cell repertoires in COVID-19 (TCRdb year 2020). The receptor library was made with the immunoSEQ multiplex PCR assay. Not all clones reach the TCRdb copy of this immuneACCESS table, which keeps in-frame sequences only. Checked studies attribute under half of the gap to unresolved V genes and leave the rest unexplained. Across this sample there are 200,000 to 250,000 clones, with approximately 88% seen only once. 10% of the sample is held by the ten biggest clonotypes. Sample: PBMCs or T cells enriched from blood (not recorded which). Receptors originate from a man aged 18 to 29 with acute COVID-19.

This chain uses TRBV10-2 with TRBJ1-2; the D is unclear. With 0 bases removed from V and 7 bases from J, the gap between germline ends came to 9 bases. The CDR3 has 13 amino acids. Germline V gives CDR1 WSHSY, CDR2 SAAADI. As DNA, the CDR3 is TGCGCCAGCAGTGAGTCGAGTCCCACTGGCTACACCTTC. Its protein is CASSESSPTGYTF.

The chain is built from TRBV5-8 and TRBJ2-1; 7 bases align to TRBD2. This CDR3 has 15 residues. Losses at the gene ends were 0 bases for V and 8 bases for J; bases not matched to a gene: 8. Germline V gene sequence: CDR1 SGHTS, CDR2 YDEGEE. This chain's CDR3 is CASSLVGTIVDEQFF. The CDR3 bases are TGTGCCAGCAGCTTGGTCGGGACTATTGTCGATGAGCAGTTCTTC.

The chain employs TRBV2 and TRBJ2-7; tentative D call: TRBD1 (6 bases). CDR3 length: 14 amino acids. The V gene's germline CDR1 is SNHLY and CDR2 FYNNEI. The ends were cut back, 7 bases at V and 6 bases at J, with 19 bases in the middle. In DNA, the CDR3 is TGTGCCAGCACCTTGGAGAACAGGGTGGGCGAGCAGTACTTC. Translation gives CASTLENRVGEQYF.

This clone has only a few counts. The chain carries TRBV4-2 and TRBJ2-3; 8 bases are a match to TRBD2. Germline V gene data show CDR1 as LGHNA and CDR2 as YNFKEQ. The CDR3 runs to 14 residues. J was trimmed by 4 bases and V by 4 bases; bases with no gene match: 4. Written as DNA, the CDR3 is TGTGCCAGCAGCCCCGGGACTAGGCCAGATACGCAGTATTTT. Protein sequence: CASSPGTRPDTQYF.

The genes are TRBV11-2 and TRBJ2-2; TRBD1 might be the D (6 bases). From germline, CDR1 is SGHAT and CDR2 FQNNGV. Trimming shortened V by 4 bases and J by 1 base, and 13 bases separated the two germline ends. The CDR3 sequence is 16 residues long. CDR3 amino acids: CASSSRHRENTGELFF. The CDR3 nucleotides are TGTGCCAGCAGCTCGAGACACAGGGAGAACACCGGGGAGCTGTTTTTT.

The V and J genes are TRBV28 and TRBJ1-2, with TRBD1 matching over 7 bases. This CDR3 has 14 residues. Per the germline V gene, CDR1 is MDHEN and CDR2 is SYDVKM. The V segment lost 4 bases and the J segment 4 bases; nucleotides outside the gene matches: 6. CDR3 loop: CASSSRGRPYGYTF. CDR3 in DNA: TGTGCCAGCAGTTCGAGGGGGCGCCCCTATGGCTACACCTTC.

CDR3 in DNA: TGTGCCAGCAGTTACTCGGCGGGAGGTAATGATGAGCAGTTCTTC. Its translation is CASSYSAGGNDEQFF. The chain couples TRBV6-2 or TRBV6-3 to TRBJ2-1, with TRBD2 identical over 8 bases. The J segment lost 8 bases and the V segment lost 0 bases, leaving 6 bases of the junction unmatched. The length of the CDR3 is 15 residues. CDR1 MNHEY and CDR2 SVGEGT come from the germline V gene.

This clone was picked up one time. The chain combines TRBV15 with TRBJ1-5; 10 nucleotides line up with TRBD1. This CDR3 has 15 residues. The V segment lost 5 bases and the J segment 0 bases; nucleotides outside the gene matches: 1. The germline V gene encodes CDR1 LNHNV and CDR2 YYDKDF (reference sequence). The CDR3 spells CATSGQGDSNQPQHF. Here the CDR3 DNA reads TGTGCCACCAGCGGACAGGGGGATAGCAATCAGCCCCAGCATTTT.